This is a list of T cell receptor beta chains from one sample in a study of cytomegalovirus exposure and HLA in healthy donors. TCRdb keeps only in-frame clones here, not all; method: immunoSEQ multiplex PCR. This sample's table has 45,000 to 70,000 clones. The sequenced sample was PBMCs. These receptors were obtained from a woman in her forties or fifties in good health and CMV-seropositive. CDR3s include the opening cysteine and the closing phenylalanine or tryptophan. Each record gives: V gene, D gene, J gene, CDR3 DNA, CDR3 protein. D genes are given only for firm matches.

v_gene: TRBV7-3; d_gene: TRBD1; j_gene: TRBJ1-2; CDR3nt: TGTGCCAGCAGCTTAACCGGGACAGGGCCCAGTGGCTACACCTTC; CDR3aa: CASSLTGTGPSGYTF
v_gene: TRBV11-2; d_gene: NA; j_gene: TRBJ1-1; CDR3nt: TGTGCCAGCAGCTTAGATGGGCCCCGGGGGGACACTGAAGCTTTCTTT; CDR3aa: CASSLDGPRGDTEAFF
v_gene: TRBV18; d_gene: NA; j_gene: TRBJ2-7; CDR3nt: TGTGCCAGCTCAAAACAGGGTGCCGAGCAGTACTTC; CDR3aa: CASSKQGAEQYF
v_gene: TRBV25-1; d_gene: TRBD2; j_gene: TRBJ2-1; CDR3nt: TGTGCCAGCAGTGAACCAGCGGGAGTCTACAATGAGCAGTTCTTC; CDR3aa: CASSEPAGVYNEQFF
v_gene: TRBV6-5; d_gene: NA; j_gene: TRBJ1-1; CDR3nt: TGTGCCACTTACAGGGTTACGAACACTGAAGCTTTCTTT; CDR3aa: CATYRVTNTEAFF
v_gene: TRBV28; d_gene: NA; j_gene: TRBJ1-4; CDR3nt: TGTGCCAGCAGTTTAACAGGACAGACAAATGAAAAACTGTTTTTT; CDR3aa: CASSLTGQTNEKLFF
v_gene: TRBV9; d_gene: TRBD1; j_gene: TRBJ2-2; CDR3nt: TGTGCCAGTTTGGGGGGGACAGGGGGTTCTTTGAACACCGGGGAGCTGTTTTTT; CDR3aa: CASLGGTGGSLNTGELFF
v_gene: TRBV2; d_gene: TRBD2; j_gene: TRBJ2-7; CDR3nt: TGTGCCAGCAGTGAAGGAGCTAGCGGGATGGGCTTAATGTCCTACGAGCAGTACTTC; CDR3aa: CASSEGASGMGLMSYEQYF
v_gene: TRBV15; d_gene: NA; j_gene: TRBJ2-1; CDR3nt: TGTGCCACCAGCAGAGATGAAAGCGACAATGAGCAGTTCTTC; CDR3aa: CATSRDESDNEQFF
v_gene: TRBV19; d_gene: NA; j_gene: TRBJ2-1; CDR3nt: TGTGCCAGTAGTATCACCGACAGCTCCTACAATGAGCAGTTCTTC; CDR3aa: CASSITDSSYNEQFF
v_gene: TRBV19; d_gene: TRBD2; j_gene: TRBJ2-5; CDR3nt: TGTGCCAGTAGTATTCGCTCCAGCGGGGGCCTCCAAGAGACCCAGTACTTC; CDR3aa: CASSIRSSGGLQETQYF
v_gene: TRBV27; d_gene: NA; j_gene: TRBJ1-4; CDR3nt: TGTGCCAGCAGTTTATCTAGGGGTGCTAATGAAAAACTGTTTTTT; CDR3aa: CASSLSRGANEKLFF
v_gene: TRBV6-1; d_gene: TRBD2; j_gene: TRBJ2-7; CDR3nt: TGTGCCAGCAGTGAAATCTCGCTGGGGGGGATCCTCTCCTACGAGCAGTACTTC; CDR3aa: CASSEISLGGILSYEQYF
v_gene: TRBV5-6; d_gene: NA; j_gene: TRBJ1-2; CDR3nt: TGTGCCAGCAGCTTTTATACCGGGACTCGGGGTGGCTACACCTTC; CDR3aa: CASSFYTGTRGGYTF
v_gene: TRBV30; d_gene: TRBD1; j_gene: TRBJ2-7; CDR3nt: TGTGCCTGGAGTACAACCGGGACAGTTAGCGCCTACGAGCAGTACTTC; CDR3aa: CAWSTTGTVSAYEQYF
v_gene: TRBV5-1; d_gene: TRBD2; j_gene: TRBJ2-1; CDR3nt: TGCGCCAGCAGCTTATCAGCGGGGGGGCCTAATGAGCAGTTCTTC; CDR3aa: CASSLSAGGPNEQFF
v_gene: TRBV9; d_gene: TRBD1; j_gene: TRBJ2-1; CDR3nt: TGTGCCAGCAGCGCCGACAGGGGGTATACGAATGAGCAGTTCTTC; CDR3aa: CASSADRGYTNEQFF
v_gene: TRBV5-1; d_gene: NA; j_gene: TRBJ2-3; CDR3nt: TGCGCCAGCAGCTTGGACGGCGGGGCGAAAACAGATACGCAGTATTTT; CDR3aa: CASSLDGGAKTDTQYF
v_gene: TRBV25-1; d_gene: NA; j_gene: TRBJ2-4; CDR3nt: TGTGCCAGCAGTTCAAGGGCGGGGGCCAAAAACATTCAGTACTTC; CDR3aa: CASSSRAGAKNIQYF
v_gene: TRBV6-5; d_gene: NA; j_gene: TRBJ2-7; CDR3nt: TGTGCCAGCGGCAGGGGCGTCTACGAGCAGTACTTC; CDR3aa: CASGRGVYEQYF
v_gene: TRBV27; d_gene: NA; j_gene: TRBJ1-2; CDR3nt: TGTGCCAGCAGTACAGGGTTGGACTATGGCTACACCTTC; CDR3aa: CASSTGLDYGYTF
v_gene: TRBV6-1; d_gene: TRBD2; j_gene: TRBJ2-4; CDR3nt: TGTGCCAGCACTAGCGGGAGTACGGCCAAAAACATTCAGTACTTC; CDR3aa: CASTSGSTAKNIQYF
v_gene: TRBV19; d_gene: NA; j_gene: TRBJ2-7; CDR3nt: TGTGCCAGTAATGACGGCAGGGGATGGGAGCAGTACTTC; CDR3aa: CASNDGRGWEQYF
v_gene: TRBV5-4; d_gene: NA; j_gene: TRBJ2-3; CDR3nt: TGTGCCAGCAGCTTCAGGGGCCGCACAGATACGCAGTATTTT; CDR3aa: CASSFRGRTDTQYF
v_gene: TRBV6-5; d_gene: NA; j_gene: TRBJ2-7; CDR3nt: TGTGCCAGCAGGTACGAGGGCAACAGCCCCTACGAGCAGTACTTC; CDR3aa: CASRYEGNSPYEQYF
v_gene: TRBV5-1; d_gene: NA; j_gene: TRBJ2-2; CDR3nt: TGCGCCAGCAGCTTGGGGCAGGGGACATCTGGGGAGCTGTTTTTT; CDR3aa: CASSLGQGTSGELFF
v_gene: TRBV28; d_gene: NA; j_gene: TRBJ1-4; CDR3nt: TGTGCCAGCAGTTTTAGAGAAAAACTGTTTTTT; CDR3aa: CASSFREKLFF